The next 21 T cell receptor beta chains were all read from a single sample in a study of cytomegalovirus exposure and HLA in healthy donors (dated by TCRdb to about 2017). Receptor amplification or capture employed the immunoSEQ multiplex PCR assay. TCRdb mirrors the immuneACCESS table, restricted to in-frame sequences. Some clones are absent from its copies; in checked studies, under half trace to an unresolved V gene, and the reason for the others is unknown. The sample has a few hundred thousand clones on record, approximately 90% of them singletons. The ten largest clones capture roughly 0.93% of the sample. Material: PBMCs. The source of these receptors is a woman under 30 in good health and CMV-seronegative.

This clone has only one observation. The rearrangement uses TRBV28 and TRBJ1-3, with D perhaps matching TRBD1 (5 bases). V lost 2 bases to trimming and J lost 8 bases, with 16 bases between them. The CDR3 is 15 residues long. Germline CDR1 is MDHEN and CDR2 is SYDVKM. The CDR3, as DNA: TGTGCCAGCAGTTTAGCAGGGTCCGTAGGAGACACCATATATTTT. The encoded protein is CASSLAGSVGDTIYF.

This sequence joins TRBV7-9 and TRBJ2-7; no firm D call. The length of the CDR3 is 13 residues. Germline V gene lookup returns CDR1 SEHNR and CDR2 FQNEAQ (reference sequence). The ends were cut back, 11 bases at V and 1 base at J, with 15 bases in the middle. CDR3 loop: CAAGQQPSYEQYF. CDR3 DNA sequence: TGTGCCGCAGGTCAACAGCCGTCCTACGAGCAGTACTTC.

The rearrangement uses TRBV2 and TRBJ2-7; 10 positions agree with TRBD2. Trimming took 6 bases from V and 4 from J; bases not matched to a gene: 6. The CDR3 is made up of 14 amino acids. Germline loops: CDR1 SNHLY, CDR2 FYNNEI. CDR3 sequence (DNA): TGTGCCAGCAGACAACTAGCGGGAAATTACGAGCAGTACTTC. Its translation is CASRQLAGNYEQYF.

The chain carries TRBV2 and TRBJ2-5, with D possibly being TRBD1 (6 bases). CDR1 and CDR2 (germline): SNHLY, FYNNEI. The germline V and J ends were trimmed by 6 bases and 3 bases, with 20 bases remaining between them. This CDR3 comprises 16 residues. The CDR3 DNA follows: TGTGCCAGCAGGGGGTGGGTCAGGGGAAGGGAAGAGACCCAGTACTTC. It yields the protein CASRGWVRGREETQYF.

The DNA for the CDR3 is TGTGCCAGCAGCTTAGGTGGGACACGGTCGGGAGATACGCAGTATTTT. Translated: CASSLGGTRSGDTQYF. The chain carries TRBV7-9 and TRBJ2-3, with D possibly being TRBD1 (6 bases). The CDR3 is 16 residues long. CDR1 is SEHNR and CDR2 is FQNEAQ in the germline V gene (reference sequence). Trimming removed 1 base from V and 5 bases from J, with 16 bases in between.

This chain connects TRBV10-3 to TRBJ2-7; TRBD2 matches at 9 bases. With 6 bases clipped from V and 0 bases from J, the junction kept 6 bases outside the gene matches. The CDR3 length is 15 residues. The germline gives CDR1 ENHRY, CDR2 SYGVKD. In DNA form, the CDR3 reads TGTGCCATCAGGGAACTAGCGGGTGGCTCCTACGAGCAGTACTTC. Protein: CAIRELAGGSYEQYF.

The chain is built from TRBV6-1 and TRBJ2-1; tentative D call: TRBD2 (7 bases). This CDR3 region has 15 residues. Germline assignment: CDR1 MNHNS and CDR2 SASEGT. Trimming cost V 2 bases and J 6 bases, with 14 bases left between them. The CDR3: CASSESGGASNEQFF. CDR3 coding DNA: TGTGCCAGCAGTGAATCGGGGGGCGCGTCCAATGAGCAGTTCTTC.

The CDR3 DNA sequence: TGTGCCAGCATCCTAAAGGCGGGGATGAACACTGAAGCTTTCTTT. Translated, it gives CASILKAGMNTEAFF. The chain recombines TRBV27 with TRBJ1-1, with no clear D. V lost 7 bases and J lost 0, with 15 bases in between. This CDR3 contains 15 residues. Germline CDR1 reads MNHEY; CDR2 reads SMNVEV (reference sequence).

The CDR3 spells CSAGDRDTQYF. In DNA, the CDR3 is TGCAGTGCGGGGGACAGAGATACGCAGTATTTT. The gene calls are TRBV20-1 and TRBJ2-3, with 7 positions matching TRBD1. Looked up from germline, CDR1 is DFQATT and CDR2 is SNEGSKA (reference sequence). The CDR3 has 11 residues. After removal of 6 bases from V and 5 bases from J, the junction contained 2 bases not matched to a gene.

The J gene is TRBJ1-4, the V gene TRBV6-5; 8 bases map to TRBD1. The ends lost 6 bases at V and 10 bases at J; junction bases unmatched: 13. Germline CDR1 is MNHEY and CDR2 is SVGAGI. This CDR3 has 15 amino acids. The CDR3 region is CASRRNRGQGGKLFF. CDR3 in DNA: TGTGCCAGCAGGAGAAACCGTGGACAGGGTGGAAAACTGTTTTTT.

V and J are TRBV4-1 and TRBJ2-1, with TRBD2 identical over 7 bases. Germline loops: CDR1 MGHRA, CDR2 YSYEKL. This CDR3 region has 17 residues. J lost 3 bases, V lost 0 bases, and 8 bases had no gene match. CDR3 in amino acids: CASSQDDGASGYNEQFF. As DNA, the CDR3 is TGCGCCAGCAGCCAAGATGACGGAGCTAGCGGCTACAATGAGCAGTTCTTC.

The chain links TRBV7-3 to TRBJ2-1; a weak D match, TRBD2 (5 bases). This CDR3 is 15 amino acids long. Germline lookup yields CDR1 SGHTA and CDR2 FQGTGA. Trimming cost V 4 bases and J 6 bases, with 16 bases left between them. The CDR3 DNA follows: TGTGCCAGCAGCTCTCCACTAGTCGGGTCCAATGAGCAGTTCTTC. This translates into CASSSPLVGSNEQFF.

The chain links TRBV29-1 to TRBJ1-1; 11 bases agree with TRBD1. The J segment lost 5 bases and the V segment lost 6 bases, leaving 8 bases of the junction unmatched. The germline CDR1 and CDR2 sequences are SQVTM and ANQGSEA. This CDR3 comprises 14 residues. CDR3 coding DNA: TGCAGCGTAGACAGGACAGGGGGCAGGACTGAAGCTTTCTTT. Encoded protein: CSVDRTGGRTEAFF.

About this clone itself: Other nucleotide sequences from this sample produce the same CDR3. The rearrangement uses TRBV5-1 and TRBJ2-5; maybe TRBD1 (6 bases). CDR3 length equals 14 residues. V lost 2 bases to trimming and J lost 1 base, with 9 bases between them. Germline CDR1 SGHRS, CDR2 YFSETQ. CDR3 amino acids: CASSLGRGQETQYF. CDR3 in DNA: TGCGCCAGCAGCTTAGGCAGGGGCCAAGAGACCCAGTACTTC. The full variable domain, rest sourced from reference TRBV5-1 and TRBJ2-5, is KAGVTQTPRYLIKTRGQQVTLSCSPISGHRSVSWYQQTPGQGLQFLFEYFSETQRNKGNFPGRFSGRQFSNSRSEMNVSTLELGDSALYLCASSLGRGQETQYFGPGTRLLVL.

The chain uses TRBV15 and TRBJ1-6, with TRBD1 matching 7 bases. Per the germline V gene, CDR1 is LNHNV and CDR2 is YYDKDF (reference sequence). V dropped 1 base and J dropped 10; count of bases not matched to a gene: 7. This CDR3 has 15 amino acids. The CDR3 region is CATSRVPGGTSPLHF. In DNA, the CDR3 is TGTGCCACCAGCAGAGTACCAGGGGGGACATCACCCCTCCACTTT.

This chain uses TRBV10-2 with TRBJ1-2; maybe TRBD1 (5 bases). Per germline, CDR1 WSHSY and CDR2 SAAADI. The CDR3 contains 12 residues. The V and J ends lost 5 bases and 8 bases respectively, with 12 bases between them. CDR3 DNA sequence: TGCGCCAGCAGTTCCGGCAGGGAAGGCTACACCTTC. It specifies CASSSGREGYTF.

V is TRBV18 and J is TRBJ2-3; 9 positions agree with TRBD2. V lost 2 bases to trimming and J lost 5 bases; unmatched junction nucleotides: 5. Germline V gene data show CDR1 as KGHSH and CDR2 as LQKENI. The CDR3 covers 15 residues. The CDR3 reads CASSPIAGAVDTQYF. CDR3 sequence (DNA): TGTGCCAGCTCACCAATAGCGGGAGCGGTAGATACGCAGTATTTT.

This chain links TRBV7-2 with TRBJ2-7; 7 bases map to TRBD2. Trimming at V came to 3 bases and at J to 2 bases, leaving 1 base not matched to a gene. The CDR3 consists of 13 residues. Germline loops: CDR1 SGHTA, CDR2 FQGNSA. The CDR3 reads CASSLSGTYEQYF. CDR3 in DNA: TGTGCCAGCAGCTTGAGCGGGACCTACGAGCAGTACTTC.

V usage is TRBV14 and J usage is TRBJ2-7; possibly TRBD2 for D (5 bases). Germline CDR1 reads SGHDN; CDR2 reads FVKESK. V was clipped by 1 base and J by 6 bases, with 10 bases between them. The CDR3 has 13 amino acids. CDR3 sequence: CASSQGRGGEQYF. The CDR3 DNA is TGTGCCAGCAGCCAAGGTCGGGGTGGCGAGCAGTACTTC.

This clone was counted between two and nine times. V and J are TRBV7-2 and TRBJ1-2; D remains unclear. The CDR3 has 16 residues. Trimming stripped 5 bases from V and 4 bases from J, with 20 bases between. Germline-derived CDR1 and CDR2 are SGHTA and FQGNSA. The chain's CDR3 is CASSPMSPGTAYGYTF. In nucleotides, the CDR3 is TGTGCCAGCAGCCCTATGTCGCCAGGTACCGCCTATGGCTACACCTTC.

V gene TRBV5-3 combines with J gene TRBJ1-2; D not certain. TRBV5-3 is an ORF; its function is uncertain. V was shortened by 3 bases and J by 4 bases, with 10 bases between the two germline ends. The CDR3 contains 13 residues. DNA for the CDR3: TGTGCCAGAAGCTGGGAGTACCTCTATGGCTACACCTTC. It translates to CARSWEYLYGYTF.